These 10 T cell receptor beta chains came from one sample sequenced in a study of identical twins. TCRdb redid the calling of the 5' RACE reads with MiXCR, one entry per CDR3 protein. In the table there are just over 450,000 distinct CDR3 sequences, 12% to 15% of which are singletons. A further study also used this sample, focusing on yellow fever vaccine responses in identical twins.

The sample comprised CD4+ T cells sorted from blood. These receptors were obtained from a woman aged 18-29 years in good health.

This clonotype was seen repeatedly, ten times or more. The chain uses TRBV11-2 and TRBJ1-6, with 8 bases fitting TRBD1. CDR1 and CDR2 (germline): SGHAT, FQNNGV. The trim removed 4 bases at V and 8 bases at J, leaving 4 bases unmatched. CDR3 length equals 14 residues. CDR3 in DNA: TGTGCCAGCAGCTCCGGACAGGGTCATTCACCCCTCCACTTT. Protein sequence: CASSSGQGHSPLHF.

This clonotype has more than one count but fewer than ten. The rearrangement joins TRBV6-2 or TRBV6-3 to TRBJ2-2; D gene unclear. The CDR3 sequence is 17 residues long. CDR1 MNHEY and CDR2 SVGEGT come from the germline V gene. Trimming removed 4 bases from V and 4 bases from J, with 19 bases in between. CDR3 nucleotides: TGTGCCAGCAGTTCCCCTGGCCAGCTAACCTCCACCGGGGAGCTGTTTTTT. Translation: CASSSPGQLTSTGELFF.

This rearrangement joins TRBV5-5 to TRBJ2-7; a weak D match, TRBD1 (6 bases). The V and J ends lost 2 bases and 3 bases respectively, with 18 bases between them. The CDR3 sequence is 16 residues long. Germline V gene sequence: CDR1 SGHKS, CDR2 YYEKEE (reference sequence). This CDR3 reads CASSLYGQPHVYEQYF. CDR3 sequence (DNA): TGTGCCAGCAGCTTATACGGACAGCCCCATGTCTACGAGCAGTACTTC. The full variable domain, in which reference TRBV5-5 and TRBJ2-7 provide the parts outside the CDR3, is DAGVTQSPTHLIKTRGQQVTLRCSPISGHKSVSWYQQVLGQGPQFIFQYYEKEERGRGNFPDRFSARQFPNYSSELNVNALLLGDSALYLCASSLYGQPHVYEQYFGPGTRLTVT.

A few counts support this clonotype. The genes are TRBV12-3 or TRBV12-4 and TRBJ2-7; D is possibly TRBD1 (6 bases). The CDR3 loop spans 13 amino acids. V lost 3 bases and J 4 bases, leaving 10 bases between the germline ends. CDR3 loop: CASSFDRLYEQYF. The CDR3 region has the DNA TGTGCCAGCAGTTTCGACAGGCTATACGAGCAGTACTTC.

This clonotype came up a few times. This chain connects TRBV6-1 to TRBJ1-1; no reliable D call. Trimming shortened V by 8 bases and J by 4 bases, and 14 bases separated the two germline ends. This CDR3 has 13 residues. The germline V gene has CDR1 MNHNS and CDR2 SASEGT. The CDR3 reads CASALGVGTEAFF. CDR3 in DNA: TGTGCCAGCGCCTTAGGAGTGGGCACTGAAGCTTTCTTT.

This clonotype turned up a few times. V gene TRBV15 combines with J gene TRBJ2-3, with 9 nucleotides matching TRBD1. The CDR3 length is 15 residues. Per germline, CDR1 LNHNV and CDR2 YYDKDF (reference sequence). Trimming cost V 6 bases and J 8 bases; bases outside gene matches: 12. The CDR3 bases are TGTGCCACCAGAACAGGGGGCTCGGAACGTGGTACGCAGTATTTT. This encodes CATRTGGSERGTQYF.

The genes are TRBV2 and TRBJ2-3, with a tentative D call TRBD2 (7 bases). V was shortened by 6 bases and J by 2 bases, with 15 bases between the two germline ends. CDR1 is SNHLY, CDR2 FYNNEI, per germline. This CDR3 contains 15 residues. The DNA for the CDR3 is TGTGCCAGCAGAATCCGGGGGGCTCTCACAGATACGCAGTATTTT. This translates into CASRIRGALTDTQYF.

This sequence joins TRBV5-1 and TRBJ2-3, with TRBD1 matching 9 bases. J was trimmed by 3 bases and V by 4 bases; bases with no gene match: 12. The CDR3 loop spans 17 amino acids. The V gene's germline CDR1 is SGHRS and CDR2 YFSETQ. The CDR3 sequence: CASSKFPGQGETDTQYF. CDR3 nucleotides: TGCGCCAGCAGCAAATTTCCGGGACAGGGAGAGACAGATACGCAGTATTTT.

In DNA, the CDR3 is TGCAGTGCTAGGGAGTTGGGTCGCTGGGAAGGTAGCACAGATACGCAGTATTTT. Its protein is CSARELGRWEGSTDTQYF. This chain connects TRBV20-1 to TRBJ2-3; D is unclear. Germline V gene lookup returns CDR1 DFQATT and CDR2 SNEGSKA (reference sequence). CDR3 length: 18 residues. The V end was cut by 3 bases, the J end by 0 bases, with 22 bases between.

The rearrangement links TRBV7-9 to TRBJ1-1; D is unclear. The CDR3 contains 14 residues. Trimming left V 2 bases short and J 2 bases short, with 9 bases between. Germline assignment: CDR1 SEHNR and CDR2 FQNEAQ (reference sequence). This CDR3 reads CASSLTSGNTEAFF. In DNA form, the CDR3 reads TGTGCCAGCAGCTTAACCAGTGGAAACACTGAAGCTTTCTTT.